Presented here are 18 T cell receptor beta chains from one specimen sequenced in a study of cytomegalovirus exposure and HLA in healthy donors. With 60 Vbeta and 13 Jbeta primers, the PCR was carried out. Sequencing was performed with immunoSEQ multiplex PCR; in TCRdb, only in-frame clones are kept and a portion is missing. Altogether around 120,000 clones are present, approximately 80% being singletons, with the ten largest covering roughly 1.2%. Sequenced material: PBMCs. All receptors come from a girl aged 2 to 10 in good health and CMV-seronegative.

For the CDR3, the DNA is TGTGCCAGCAGACGGGACAGGGGTTCGGGAAACACCATATATTTT. Translated: CASRRDRGSGNTIYF. This chain connects TRBV6-5 to TRBJ2-2, with TRBD1 matching 10 bases. TRBJ1-3 explains the end of the DNA better; the J call may be wrong. CDR1 is MNHEY and CDR2 is SVGAGI in the germline V gene. This CDR3 is built from 15 residues.

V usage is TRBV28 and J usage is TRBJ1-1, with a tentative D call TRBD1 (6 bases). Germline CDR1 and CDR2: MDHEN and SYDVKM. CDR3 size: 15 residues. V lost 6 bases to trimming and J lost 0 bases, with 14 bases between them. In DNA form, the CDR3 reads TGTGCCAGCAGCCTGCCAGGGGCTCTGAACACTGAAGCTTTCTTT. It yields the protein CASSLPGALNTEAFF.

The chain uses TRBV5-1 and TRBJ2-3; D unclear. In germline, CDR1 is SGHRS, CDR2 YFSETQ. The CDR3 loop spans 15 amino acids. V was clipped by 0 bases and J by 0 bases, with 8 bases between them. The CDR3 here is CASSLAYSSTDTQYF. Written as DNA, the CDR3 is TGCGCCAGCAGCTTGGCCTACTCTAGCACAGATACGCAGTATTTT.

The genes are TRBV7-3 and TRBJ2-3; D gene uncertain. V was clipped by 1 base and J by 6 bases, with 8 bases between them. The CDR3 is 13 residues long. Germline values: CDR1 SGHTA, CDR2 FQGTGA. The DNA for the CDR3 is TGTGCCAGCAGCTTAAACACGAGGGATACGCAGTATTTT. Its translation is CASSLNTRDTQYF.

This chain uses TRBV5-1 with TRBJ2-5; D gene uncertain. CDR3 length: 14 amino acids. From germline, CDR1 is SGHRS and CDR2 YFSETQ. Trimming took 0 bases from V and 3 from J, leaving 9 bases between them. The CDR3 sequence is CASSLVPPKETQYF. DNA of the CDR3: TGCGCCAGCAGCTTGGTCCCCCCTAAAGAGACCCAGTACTTC.

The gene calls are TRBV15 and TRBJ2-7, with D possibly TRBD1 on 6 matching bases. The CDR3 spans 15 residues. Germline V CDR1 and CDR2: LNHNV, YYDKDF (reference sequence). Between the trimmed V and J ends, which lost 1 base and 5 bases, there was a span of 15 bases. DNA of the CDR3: TGTGCCACCAGCAGAGCGACAGGAGTTGGGCACGAGCAGTACTTC. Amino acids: CATSRATGVGHEQYF.

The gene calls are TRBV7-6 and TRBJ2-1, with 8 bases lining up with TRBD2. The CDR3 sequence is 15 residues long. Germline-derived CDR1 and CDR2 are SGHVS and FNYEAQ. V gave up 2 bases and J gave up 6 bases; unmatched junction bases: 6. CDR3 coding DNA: TGTGCCAGCAGCTTACGTAGCGGGGATATCAATGAGCAGTTCTTC. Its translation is CASSLRSGDINEQFF.

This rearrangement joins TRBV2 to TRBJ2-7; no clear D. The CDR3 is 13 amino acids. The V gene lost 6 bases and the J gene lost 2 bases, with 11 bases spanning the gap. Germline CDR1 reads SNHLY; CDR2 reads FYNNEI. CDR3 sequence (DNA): TGTGCCAGCAGGTTGCGAGTGACCTACGAGCAGTACTTC. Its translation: CASRLRVTYEQYF.

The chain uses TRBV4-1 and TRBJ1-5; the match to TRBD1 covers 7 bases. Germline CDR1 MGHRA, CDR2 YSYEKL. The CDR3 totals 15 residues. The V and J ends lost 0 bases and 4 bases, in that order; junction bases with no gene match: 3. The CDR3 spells CASSQDGRGNQPQHF. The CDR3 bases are TGCGCCAGCAGCCAAGATGGCAGGGGGAATCAGCCCCAGCATTTT.

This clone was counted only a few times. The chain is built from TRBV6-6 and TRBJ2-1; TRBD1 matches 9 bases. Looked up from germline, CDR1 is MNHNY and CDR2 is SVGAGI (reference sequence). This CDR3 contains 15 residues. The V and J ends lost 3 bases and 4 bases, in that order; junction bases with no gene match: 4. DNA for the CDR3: TGTGCCAGCAGTTATTACAGGGGGCTGTACAATGAGCAGTTCTTC. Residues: CASSYYRGLYNEQFF.

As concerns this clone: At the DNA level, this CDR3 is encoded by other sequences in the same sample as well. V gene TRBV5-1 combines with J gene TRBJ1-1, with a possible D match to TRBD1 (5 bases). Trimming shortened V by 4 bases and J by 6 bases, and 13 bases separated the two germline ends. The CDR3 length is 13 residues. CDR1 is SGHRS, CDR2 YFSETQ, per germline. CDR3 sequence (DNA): TGCGCCAGCAGCCAGGGAAGTATGGCTGAAGCTTTCTTT. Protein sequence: CASSQGSMAEAFF.

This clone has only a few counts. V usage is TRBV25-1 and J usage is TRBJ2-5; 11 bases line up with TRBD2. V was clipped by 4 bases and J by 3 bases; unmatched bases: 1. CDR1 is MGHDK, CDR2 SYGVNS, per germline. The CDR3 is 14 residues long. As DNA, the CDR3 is TGTGCCAGCAGTGTGACTAGCGGGGAAGAGACCCAGTACTTC. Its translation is CASSVTSGEETQYF.

This chain's CDR3 is CASSQVRGSERGQETQYF. CDR3 nucleotides: TGTGCCAGCAGCCAAGTCCGGGGTTCCGAGCGGGGCCAAGAGACCCAGTACTTC. This chain links TRBV4-2 with TRBJ2-5; 7 bases match TRBD2. The CDR3 runs to 18 residues. Germline lookup yields CDR1 LGHNA and CDR2 YNFKEQ. With V trimmed by 1 base and J by 1 base, 12 bases remained unmatched.

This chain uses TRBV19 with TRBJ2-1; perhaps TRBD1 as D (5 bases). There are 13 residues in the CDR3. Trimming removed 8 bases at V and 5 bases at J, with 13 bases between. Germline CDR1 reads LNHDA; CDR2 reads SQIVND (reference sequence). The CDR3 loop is CASRSRVNNEQFF. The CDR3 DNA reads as TGTGCCAGTCGGAGCAGGGTCAACAATGAGCAGTTCTTC.

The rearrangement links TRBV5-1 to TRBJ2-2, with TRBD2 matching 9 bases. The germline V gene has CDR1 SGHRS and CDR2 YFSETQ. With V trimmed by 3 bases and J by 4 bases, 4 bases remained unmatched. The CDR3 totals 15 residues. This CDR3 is CASSSTSGSTGELFF. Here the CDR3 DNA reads TGCGCCAGCAGCTCAACTAGCGGGTCCACCGGGGAGCTGTTTTTT.

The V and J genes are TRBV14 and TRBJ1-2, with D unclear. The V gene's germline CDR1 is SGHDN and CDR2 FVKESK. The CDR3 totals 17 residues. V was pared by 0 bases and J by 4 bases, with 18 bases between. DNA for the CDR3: TGTGCCAGCAGCCAAGATATACCCGACACGGAATTCTATGGCTACACCTTC. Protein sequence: CASSQDIPDTEFYGYTF.

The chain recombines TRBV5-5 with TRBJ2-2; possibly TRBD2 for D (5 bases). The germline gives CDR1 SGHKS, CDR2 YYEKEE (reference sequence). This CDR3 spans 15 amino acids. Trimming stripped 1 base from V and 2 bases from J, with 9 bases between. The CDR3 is CASSLLLGNTGELFF. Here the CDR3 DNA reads TGTGCCAGCAGCTTGCTACTAGGCAACACCGGGGAGCTGTTTTTT.

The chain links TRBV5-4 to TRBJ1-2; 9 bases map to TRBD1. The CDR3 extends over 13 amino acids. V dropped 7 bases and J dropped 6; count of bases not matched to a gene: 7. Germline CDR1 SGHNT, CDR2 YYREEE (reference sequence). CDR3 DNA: TGTGCCAGCCGGGACAGGGTCAGGGATGGCTACACCTTC. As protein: CASRDRVRDGYTF. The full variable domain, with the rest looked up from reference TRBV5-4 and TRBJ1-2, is ETGVTQSPTHLIKTRGQQVTLRCSSQSGHNTVSWYQQALGQGPQFIFQYYREEENGRGNFPPRFSGLQFPNYSSELNVNALELDDSALYLCASRDRVRDGYTFGSGTRLTVV.